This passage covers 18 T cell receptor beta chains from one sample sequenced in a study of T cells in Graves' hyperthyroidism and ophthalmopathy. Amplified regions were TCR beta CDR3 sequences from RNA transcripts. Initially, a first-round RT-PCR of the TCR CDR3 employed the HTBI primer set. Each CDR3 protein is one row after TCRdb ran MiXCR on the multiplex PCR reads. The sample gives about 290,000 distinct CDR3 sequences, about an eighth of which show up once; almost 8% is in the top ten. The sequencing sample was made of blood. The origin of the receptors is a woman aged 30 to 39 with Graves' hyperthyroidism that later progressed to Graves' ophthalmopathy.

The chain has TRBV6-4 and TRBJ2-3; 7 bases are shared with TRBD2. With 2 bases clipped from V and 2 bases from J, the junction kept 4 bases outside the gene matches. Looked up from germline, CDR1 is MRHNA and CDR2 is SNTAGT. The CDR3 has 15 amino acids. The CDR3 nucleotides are TGTGCCAGCAGTGACGGTGGGGGGGACACAGATACGCAGTATTTT. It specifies CASSDGGGDTDTQYF.

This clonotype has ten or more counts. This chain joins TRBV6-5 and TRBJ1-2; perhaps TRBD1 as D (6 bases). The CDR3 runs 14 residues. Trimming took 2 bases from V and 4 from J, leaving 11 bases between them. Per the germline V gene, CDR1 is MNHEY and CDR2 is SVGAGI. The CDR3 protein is CASSYGTNSYGYTF. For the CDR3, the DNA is TGTGCCAGCAGTTACGGGACAAACTCCTATGGCTACACCTTC.

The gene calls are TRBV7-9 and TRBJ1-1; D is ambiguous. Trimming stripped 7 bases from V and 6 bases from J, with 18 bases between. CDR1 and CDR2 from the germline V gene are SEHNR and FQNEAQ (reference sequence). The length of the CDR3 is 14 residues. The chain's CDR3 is CASIMSGRRAEAFF. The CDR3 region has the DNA TGTGCCAGCATAATGTCGGGCAGGCGGGCTGAAGCTTTCTTT.

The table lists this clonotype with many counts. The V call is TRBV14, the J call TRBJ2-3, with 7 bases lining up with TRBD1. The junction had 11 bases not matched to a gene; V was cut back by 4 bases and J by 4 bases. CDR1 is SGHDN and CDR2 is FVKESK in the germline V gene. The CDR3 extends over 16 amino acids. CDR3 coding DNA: TGTGCCAGCAGCCCTTGGGACAGCGGAGTGCCAGATACGCAGTATTTT. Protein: CASSPWDSGVPDTQYF. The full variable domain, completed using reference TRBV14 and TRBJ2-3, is EAGVTQFPSHSVIEKGQTVTLRCDPISGHDNLYWYRRVMGKEIKFLLHFVKESKQDESGMPNNRFLAERTGGTYSTLKVQPAELEDSGVYFCASSPWDSGVPDTQYFGPGTRLTVL.

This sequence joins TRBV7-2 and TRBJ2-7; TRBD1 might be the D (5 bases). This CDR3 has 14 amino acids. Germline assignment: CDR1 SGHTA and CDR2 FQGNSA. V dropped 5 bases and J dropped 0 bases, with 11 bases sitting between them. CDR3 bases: TGTGCCAGCAGCGAGACAGTGAGCTCCTACGAGCAGTACTTC. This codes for CASSETVSSYEQYF.

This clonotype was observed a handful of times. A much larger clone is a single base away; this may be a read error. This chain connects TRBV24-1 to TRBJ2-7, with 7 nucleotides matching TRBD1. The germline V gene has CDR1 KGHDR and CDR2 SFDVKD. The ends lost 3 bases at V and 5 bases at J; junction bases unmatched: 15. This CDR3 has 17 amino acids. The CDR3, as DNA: TGTGCCACCAGTGATCCTTTCGGCCGGGACAGACCCCACGAGCAGTACTTC. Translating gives CATSDPFGRDRPHEQYF.

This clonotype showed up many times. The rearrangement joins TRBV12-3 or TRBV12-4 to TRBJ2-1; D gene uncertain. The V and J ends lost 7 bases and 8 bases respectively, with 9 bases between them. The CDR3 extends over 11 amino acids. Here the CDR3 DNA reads TGTGCCAGCAAAAGGATGGATGAGCAGTTCTTC. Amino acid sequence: CASKRMDEQFF.

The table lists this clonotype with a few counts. The CDR3 sequence is CASSVGPAGSSGELFF. CDR3 in DNA: TGTGCCAGCAGCGTAGGTCCAGCGGGGTCCTCCGGGGAGCTGTTTTTT. V and J are TRBV9 and TRBJ2-2, with TRBD2 identical over 7 bases. Germline V CDR1 and CDR2: SGDLS, YYNGEE. The CDR3 is 16 amino acids. With V trimmed by 0 bases and J by 6 bases, 8 bases remained unmatched.

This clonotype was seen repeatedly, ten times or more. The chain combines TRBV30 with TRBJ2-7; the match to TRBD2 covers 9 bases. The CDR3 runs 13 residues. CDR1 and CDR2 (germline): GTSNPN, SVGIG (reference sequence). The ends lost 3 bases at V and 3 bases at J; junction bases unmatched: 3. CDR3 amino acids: CAWSIAGVYEQYF. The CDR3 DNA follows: TGTGCCTGGAGCATAGCGGGAGTCTACGAGCAGTACTTC.

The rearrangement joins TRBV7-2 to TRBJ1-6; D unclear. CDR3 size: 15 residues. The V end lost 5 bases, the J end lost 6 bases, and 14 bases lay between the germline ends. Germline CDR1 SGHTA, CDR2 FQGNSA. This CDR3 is CASSDTRQPNSPLHF. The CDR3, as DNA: TGTGCCAGCAGCGACACCAGGCAGCCTAATTCACCCCTCCACTTT.

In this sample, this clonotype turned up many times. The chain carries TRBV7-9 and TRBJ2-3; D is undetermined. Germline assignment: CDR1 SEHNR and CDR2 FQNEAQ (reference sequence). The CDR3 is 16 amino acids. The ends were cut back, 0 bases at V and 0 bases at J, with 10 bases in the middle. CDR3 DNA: TGTGCCAGCAGCTTAGCGTGGGGTCCTAGCACAGATACGCAGTATTTT. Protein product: CASSLAWGPSTDTQYF. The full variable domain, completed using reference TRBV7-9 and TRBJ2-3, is DTGVSQNPRHKITKRGQNVTFRCDPISEHNRLYWYRQTLGQGPEFLTYFQNEAQLEKSRLLSDRFSAERPKGSFSTLEIQRTEQGDSAMYLCASSLAWGPSTDTQYFGPGTRLTVL.

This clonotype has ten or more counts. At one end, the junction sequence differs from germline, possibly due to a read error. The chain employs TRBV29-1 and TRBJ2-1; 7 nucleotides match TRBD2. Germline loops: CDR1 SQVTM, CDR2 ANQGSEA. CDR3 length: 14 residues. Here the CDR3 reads CSVEGRGLYNEQFF. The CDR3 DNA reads TGCAGCGTGGAAGGGCGGGGGTTATACAATGAGCAGTTCTTC.

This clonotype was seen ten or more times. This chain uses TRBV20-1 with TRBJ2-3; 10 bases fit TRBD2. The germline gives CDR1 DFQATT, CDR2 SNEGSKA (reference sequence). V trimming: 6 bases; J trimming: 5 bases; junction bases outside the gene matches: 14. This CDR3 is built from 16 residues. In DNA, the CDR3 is TGCAGTGCCTCACCATCAATAAGACTAGCGGGAGATACGCAGTATTTT. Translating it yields CSASPSIRLAGDTQYF.

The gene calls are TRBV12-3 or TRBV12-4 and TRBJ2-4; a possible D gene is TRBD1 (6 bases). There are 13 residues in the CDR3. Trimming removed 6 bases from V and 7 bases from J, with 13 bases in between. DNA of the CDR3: TGTGCCAGCAGACAGGGTGGTAGCAACATTCAGTACTTC. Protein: CASRQGGSNIQYF.

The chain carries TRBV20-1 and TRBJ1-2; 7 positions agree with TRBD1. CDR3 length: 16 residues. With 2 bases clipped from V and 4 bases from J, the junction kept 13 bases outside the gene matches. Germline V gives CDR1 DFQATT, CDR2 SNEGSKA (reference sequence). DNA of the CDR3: TGCAGTGCTAGACCCGCGGACAGGCGAGAATCCTATGGCTACACCTTC. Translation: CSARPADRRESYGYTF.

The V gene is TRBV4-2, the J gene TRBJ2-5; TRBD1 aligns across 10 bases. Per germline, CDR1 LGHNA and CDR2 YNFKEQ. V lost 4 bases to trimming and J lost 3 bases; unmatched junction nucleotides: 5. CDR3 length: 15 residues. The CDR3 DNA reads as TGTGCCAGCAGCCGAAAGACAGGGGGCGAAGAGACCCAGTACTTC. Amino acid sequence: CASSRKTGGEETQYF.

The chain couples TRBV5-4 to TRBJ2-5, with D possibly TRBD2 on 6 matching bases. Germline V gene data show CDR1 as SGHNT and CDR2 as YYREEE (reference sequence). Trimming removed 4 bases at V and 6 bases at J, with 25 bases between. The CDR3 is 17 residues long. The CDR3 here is CASSPGDSGEVWKTQYF. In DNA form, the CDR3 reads TGTGCCAGCAGCCCAGGAGATAGCGGAGAGGTTTGGAAGACCCAGTACTTC.

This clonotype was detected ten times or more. The CDR3 here is CSARDQGGLAGGSETQYF. The CDR3 DNA is TGCAGTGCTAGAGATCAGGGGGGACTAGCGGGAGGATCAGAGACCCAGTACTTC. V is TRBV20-1 and J is TRBJ2-5; 15 bases map to TRBD2. In germline, CDR1 is DFQATT, CDR2 SNEGSKA (reference sequence). The CDR3 is 18 residues long. Trimming removed 0 bases from V and 4 bases from J; junction bases left unmatched: 9.